This record looks at one T cell receptor (beta chain) sequence and its context. No antigen is known for it. The data belong to a study of radiation and T cells in renal cell carcinoma. Study-wide context: Nephrectomy followed 15 Gy stereotactic body radiation by 4 weeks. Study-level findings and limits: From baseline, blood top tumor clonotypes peaked at 2 weeks post-radiation.

CDR3 length: 15 residues. Germline CDR1 and CDR2: SGHTA and FQGTGA. The V end was cut by 0 bases, the J end by 7 bases, with 15 bases between. Time point meaning: baseline pretreatment blood. Treatment indicated: 15 Gy SBRT to primary tumor, nephrectomy 4 weeks later. After SBRT, blood was collected at 2 and 4 weeks, plus baseline. Clear cell pathology was present in this patient's renal cell carcinoma. Generated by immunoSEQ multiplex PCR, the TCRdb table keeps only in-frame clones and is missing some. The sample contains about 150,000 clones, around 90% of which appear only once. The sequence came from a woman between 70 and 85 years old with renal cell carcinoma. Sequencing used blood, obtained from a patient whose treatment included radiotherapy and nephrectomy. V usage is TRBV7-3 and J usage is TRBJ1-2; D might be TRBD1 (5 bases). In nucleotides, the CDR3 is TGTGCCAGCAGCTTAACTGGTACAGGCCGCGGTGGCTACACCTTC. Its translation is CASSLTGTGRGGYTF. Based on the CDR3 plus reference TRBV7-3 and TRBJ1-2, the full variable domain is GAGVSQTPSNKVTEKGKYVELRCDPISGHTALYWYRQSLGQGPEFLIYFQGTGAADDSGLPNDRFFAVRPEGSVSTLKIQRTERGDSAVYLCASSLTGTGRGGYTFGSGTRLTVV.